Here is one T cell receptor beta chain with its context. This specimen belongs to a study of blood T cell repertoires in COVID-19. Study-level information: Material from acute and convalescent COVID-19 was sourced from the United States, Italy and Spain. From T cells, B-cell-depleted T cells, or PBMCs came the material, which was cDNA or gDNA.

This CDR3 has 13 amino acids. Germline CDR1 and CDR2: MNHEY and SVGAGI. Deletions cut 6 bases from V and 0 bases from J, with 8 bases between. In the study's own analysis: By means of reference gene primer amplification, nucleated cell counts were estimated. The assay was immunoSEQ multiplex PCR, and TCRdb's table has in-frame clones only and misses some. V and J calls and clone size are as listed in that table; D and trimming were resolved from the DNA. The sample carries about 220,000 clones, 80% to 85% recorded once. The chain joins TRBV6-5 to TRBJ1-2; D remains ambiguous. The TCR originated in a man in his thirties or forties with active or convalescent COVID-19. The sequenced material came from peripheral blood. The CDR3 protein is CASSPTSNYGYTF. The CDR3 DNA is TGTGCCAGCAGCCCGACATCTAACTATGGCTACACCTTC.